Listed below are T cell receptor beta chains from one sample, sequenced in a study of radiotherapy plus CTLA-4 blockade in lung cancer. The method was immunoSEQ multiplex PCR; TCRdb's version includes in-frame clones alone and lacks a portion of them. This sample has about 84,000 clones, with roughly 70% found just once. This specimen consisted of peripheral blood, obtained from a patient treated with radiotherapy plus ipilimumab. The receptors were gathered from a human donor with non-small cell lung cancer that progressed on radiotherapy plus ipilimumab. Both conserved end residues are part of each CDR3. The order of the fields is CDR3 length, clone size, D gene, J gene, V gene, CDR3 DNA, CDR3 protein. A D gene is named only where the DNA matches it firmly. Not all rows give a size; the values are once, few, many and, for expanded clones, a class.

length: 15
size: .
D: TRBD2
J: TRBJ2-3
V: TRBV18
DNA: TGTGCCAGCTCACCCCGGACTAGCGACGCAGATACGCAGTATTTT
CDR3: CASSPRTSDADTQYF

length: 15
size: .
D: .
J: TRBJ1-1
V: TRBV6-5
DNA: TGTGCCAGCAGTTACACCGGGACACCTCGATCCGAAGCTTTCTTT
CDR3: CASSYTGTPRSEAFF

length: 13
size: .
D: .
J: TRBJ2-5
V: TRBV18
DNA: TGTGCCAGCTCACCAGCTCAGAGTGAGACCCAGTACTTC
CDR3: CASSPAQSETQYF

length: 15
size: .
D: .
J: TRBJ1-1
V: TRBV19
DNA: TGTGCCAGTAGTATAGTGGACGGGGACTACCTTGAAGCTTTCTTT
CDR3: CASSIVDGDYLEAFF

length: 13
size: .
D: .
J: TRBJ2-7
V: TRBV7-9
DNA: TGTGCCAGCAGCTCCAGCCCCACCCACGAGCAGTACTTC
CDR3: CASSSSPTHEQYF

length: 18
size: .
D: TRBD2
J: TRBJ2-7
V: TRBV11-2
DNA: TGTGCCAGCAGCCTAGTTGGGTCTAGCGGGGGGAAGGCCTACGAGCAGTACTTC
CDR3: CASSLVGSSGGKAYEQYF

length: 13
size: few
D: .
J: TRBJ1-2
V: TRBV7-9
DNA: TGTGCCAGCAGCCCGGATAGTAGAGTGGGCTACACCTTC
CDR3: CASSPDSRVGYTF

length: 14
size: .
D: TRBD2
J: TRBJ2-3
V: TRBV5-3
DNA: TGTGCCAGAAGCTGTCTAGCGGGCCCTGAGACGCAGTATTTT
CDR3: CARSCLAGPETQYF

length: 13
size: .
D: TRBD1
J: TRBJ2-7
V: TRBV6-5
DNA: TGTGCCAGCAGGTGGACAGGGGACTACGAGCAGTACTTC
CDR3: CASRWTGDYEQYF

length: 15
size: .
D: TRBD1
J: TRBJ2-7
V: TRBV4-2
DNA: TGTGCCAGCAGCCGTTTGGGACAGGGGGCCTACGAGCAGTACTTC
CDR3: CASSRLGQGAYEQYF

length: 16
size: once
D: TRBD1
J: TRBJ2-2
V: TRBV6-5
DNA: TGTGCCAGCAGTTACTACGGGACAGGGTTTCCCGGGGAGCTGTTTTTT
CDR3: CASSYYGTGFPGELFF

length: 15
size: .
D: .
J: TRBJ1-5
V: TRBV6-1
DNA: TGTGCCAGCAGTGCGTTGGGGCCGAATAATCAGCCCCAGCATTTT
CDR3: CASSALGPNNQPQHF

length: 16
size: .
D: .
J: TRBJ2-1
V: TRBV27
DNA: TGTGCCAGCAGTTTAGGGGGAGGACCGAGATACAATGAGCAGTTCTTC
CDR3: CASSLGGGPRYNEQFF

length: 13
size: few
D: .
J: TRBJ2-7
V: TRBV28
DNA: TGTGCCAGCAGTTCCTATACCACCTACGAGCAGTACTTC
CDR3: CASSSYTTYEQYF

length: 14
size: .
D: .
J: TRBJ2-1
V: TRBV2
DNA: TGTGCCAGCACCGAGGGGTTAGTGGGCAATGAGCAGTTCTTC
CDR3: CASTEGLVGNEQFF

length: 16
size: .
D: .
J: TRBJ1-2
V: TRBV6-5
DNA: TGTGCCAGCAGTTACTCCTTAGGGGTTTTCCCTTATGGCTACACCTTC
CDR3: CASSYSLGVFPYGYTF

length: 16
size: .
D: TRBD2
J: TRBJ2-1
V: TRBV18
DNA: TGTGCCAGCTCACCACCGGGCGGGAGCTCCTACAATGAGCAGTTCTTC
CDR3: CASSPPGGSSYNEQFF

length: 16
size: medium-sized
D: TRBD2
J: TRBJ2-1
V: TRBV2
DNA: TGTGCCAGCAGTCCCCGGCTAGCGGGAGCCTACAATGAGCAGTTCTTC
CDR3: CASSPRLAGAYNEQFF

length: 19
size: .
D: .
J: TRBJ1-4
V: TRBV2
DNA: TGTGCCAGCAGTGAAGGTCCTATCGGAGCACTCGCAACTAATGAAAAACTGTTTTTT
CDR3: CASSEGPIGALATNEKLFF

length: 16
size: .
D: TRBD2
J: TRBJ2-7
V: TRBV9
DNA: TGTGCCAGCAGCGGCCCGACTAGCGGGGACACAGACGAGCAGTACTTC
CDR3: CASSGPTSGDTDEQYF

length: 16
size: .
D: TRBD1
J: TRBJ2-5
V: TRBV10-3
DNA: TGTGCCATCAGTGAGTCCGGGCTGGGACAGTTAGAGACCCAGTACTTC
CDR3: CAISESGLGQLETQYF

length: 14
size: few
D: .
J: TRBJ2-5
V: TRBV10-3
DNA: TGTGCCATCAGTTATGGACAGAAACAAGAGACCCAGTACTTC
CDR3: CAISYGQKQETQYF

length: 14
size: .
D: .
J: TRBJ2-7
V: TRBV19
DNA: TGTGCCAGTAGTATCCGGGGCGATACCTACGAGCAGTACTTC
CDR3: CASSIRGDTYEQYF

length: 16
size: .
D: TRBD1
J: TRBJ1-3
V: TRBV7-8
DNA: TGTGCCAGCAGCTTAGTTGCAGGGGGCCCTGGAAACACCATATATTTT
CDR3: CASSLVAGGPGNTIYF

length: 15
size: .
D: TRBD1
J: TRBJ2-7
V: TRBV5-1
DNA: TGCGCCAGCAGCTTGGGCGGGACAGGGAGTGGCGAGCAGTACTTC
CDR3: CASSLGGTGSGEQYF

length: 16
size: .
D: .
J: TRBJ1-6
V: TRBV7-9
DNA: TGTGCCAGCAGCTTAGGTGGTCCAGGGCGATATTCACCCCTCCACTTT
CDR3: CASSLGGPGRYSPLHF

length: 12
size: medium-sized
D: TRBD1
J: TRBJ1-1
V: TRBV4-2
DNA: TGTGCCAGCAGCCATCAGACAGGGGAAGCTTTCTTT
CDR3: CASSHQTGEAFF

length: 16
size: .
D: TRBD2
J: TRBJ2-5
V: TRBV6-1
DNA: TGTGCCAGCAGTGAAGTAGGGAGGGGAGTAAGTCGGACCCAGTACTTC
CDR3: CASSEVGRGVSRTQYF

length: 14
size: .
D: .
J: TRBJ1-1
V: TRBV2
DNA: TGTGCCAGCAGTGTGGGGGGGGGTTTAACTGAAGCTTTCTTT
CDR3: CASSVGGGLTEAFF

length: 14
size: .
D: .
J: TRBJ2-7
V: TRBV9
DNA: TGTGCCAGCAGCCCCCGTCAGGGCGGCCACGAGCAGTACTTC
CDR3: CASSPRQGGHEQYF

length: 17
size: few
D: .
J: TRBJ2-5
V: TRBV21-1
DNA: TGTGCCATCTCCAGGACTAGCGGGGGGCGAAACCAAGAGACCCAGTACTTC
CDR3: CAISRTSGGRNQETQYF

length: 15
size: .
D: .
J: TRBJ2-3
V: TRBV28
DNA: TGTGCCAGCAGTTTACCCGGGTCTAGCACAGATACGCAGTATTTT
CDR3: CASSLPGSSTDTQYF

length: 13
size: .
D: .
J: TRBJ1-6
V: TRBV30
DNA: TGTGCCTGGAGTCTGGGTCGGAATTCACCCCTCCACTTT
CDR3: CAWSLGRNSPLHF

length: 14
size: .
D: .
J: TRBJ2-2
V: TRBV7-6
DNA: TGTGCCAGCAGCTTAGCGGGTCCCGCCGGGGAGCTGTTTTTT
CDR3: CASSLAGPAGELFF

length: 14
size: .
D: .
J: TRBJ1-1
V: TRBV10-3
DNA: TGTGCCACCCTAAGAGGGGGTATGGACACTGAAGCTTTCTTT
CDR3: CATLRGGMDTEAFF

length: 13
size: .
D: .
J: TRBJ1-4
V: TRBV11-2
DNA: TGTGCCAGCAGCTTAGGTACACGGGAAAAACTGTTTTTT
CDR3: CASSLGTREKLFF

length: 15
size: .
D: TRBD1
J: TRBJ2-3
V: TRBV30
DNA: TGTGCCTGGAAGCCGGGACAGGGGTGGGCAGATACGCAGTATTTT
CDR3: CAWKPGQGWADTQYF

length: 13
size: few
D: .
J: TRBJ2-7
V: TRBV4-1
DNA: TGCGCCAGCAGCCAAGCCCCCTCGTACGAGCAGTACTTC
CDR3: CASSQAPSYEQYF

length: 12
size: .
D: .
J: TRBJ1-2
V: TRBV30
DNA: TGTGCCCGTGATGAGGGGCACTATGGCTACACCTTC
CDR3: CARDEGHYGYTF

length: 16
size: .
D: .
J: TRBJ2-7
V: TRBV6-5
DNA: TGTGCCAGCAGTTACTCAGGGGGGGAGGGTGAGGGCGAGCAGTACTTC
CDR3: CASSYSGGEGEGEQYF

length: 15
size: .
D: TRBD1
J: TRBJ2-7
V: TRBV11-3
DNA: TGTGCCAGCAGCTTTAGACAGGGGAGCTCCTACGAGCAGTACTTC
CDR3: CASSFRQGSSYEQYF

length: 13
size: .
D: .
J: TRBJ2-1
V: TRBV18
DNA: TGTGCCAGCTCACCAGGGGGCTACAATGAGCAGTTCTTC
CDR3: CASSPGGYNEQFF

length: 14
size: .
D: TRBD1
J: TRBJ1-1
V: TRBV19
DNA: TGTGCCAGTAGTATAAGGGGGCTGAACACTGAAGCTTTCTTT
CDR3: CASSIRGLNTEAFF

length: 12
size: .
D: .
J: TRBJ2-2
V: TRBV2
DNA: TGTGCCGGTACAGGGAACACCGGGGAGCTGTTTTTT
CDR3: CAGTGNTGELFF

length: 15
size: .
D: TRBD1
J: TRBJ1-5
V: TRBV28
DNA: TGTGCCAGCAGTTTTCCGACAGGGGGTTTTCAGCCCCAGCATTTT
CDR3: CASSFPTGGFQPQHF

length: 12
size: few
D: .
J: TRBJ2-7
V: TRBV29-1
DNA: TGCAGCGTGGGAGACGGGTCCTACGAGCAGTACTTC
CDR3: CSVGDGSYEQYF

length: 15
size: .
D: TRBD1
J: TRBJ1-2
V: TRBV7-2
DNA: TGTGCCAGCAGCTTAGACGGGACAGGGTCGAATGGCTACACCTTC
CDR3: CASSLDGTGSNGYTF

length: 13
size: .
D: .
J: TRBJ2-1
V: TRBV5-4
DNA: TGTGCCAGCAGCTGGACCCAGTACAATGAGCAGTTCTTC
CDR3: CASSWTQYNEQFF